This T cell receptor (beta chain) is drawn from a study of response to subunit inactivated influenza vaccine. Whole-study findings and limits: Every seasonal influenza vaccination brings in few new T cells, the authors suggested.

TCRdb called the RT-PCR reads again in MiXCR, with one record for every CDR3 protein. The sample consists of fewer than 700,000 distinct CDR3 sequences, around 13% of them appearing once. About this clonotype: Its antigen is unknown.

There are 16 residues in the CDR3. Germline CDR1 is KGHSH and CDR2 is LQKENI. V shed 2 bases and J 7 bases; nucleotides not matched to a gene: 10. This specimen was PBMCs from blood, taken roughly 47 days after vaccination. V usage is TRBV18 and J usage is TRBJ2-1; the match to TRBD2 covers 8 bases. This receptor was identified in a man between 50 and 59 years old who received an inactivated influenza vaccine. CDR3 sequence: CASSPIAGNQRNEQFF. The CDR3, as DNA: TGTGCCAGCTCACCAATAGCGGGAAACCAGAGGAATGAGCAGTTCTTC.